Below, 26 T cell receptor beta chains from the same sample are listed, as sequenced in a study of Ad26.COV2.S vaccination and SARS-CoV-2 variants. Sample treatment: around 19 received Ad26.COV2.S at low or high dose, single or two shots; about 5 received placebo; per-sample allocation not given. Samples were taken on day 63 after the first vaccine or placebo injection. Sequenced by immunoSEQ multiplex PCR; TCRdb stores in-frame clones only, minus some. The sample has over 400,000 clones; roughly 90% are singletons. Source: peripheral blood, taken in a trial of Ad26.COV2.S vaccine versus placebo. These receptors all stem from a person aged 18-65 years who received the Ad26.COV2.S COVID-19 vaccine or a placebo.

In this sample, this clone turned up a few times. The chain joins TRBV6-1 to TRBJ2-7; D gene ambiguous. CDR3 length: 15 amino acids. Germline V gene data show CDR1 as MNHNS and CDR2 as SASEGT. V was trimmed by 0 bases and J by 0 bases, leaving 9 bases between them. The chain's CDR3 is CASSEASGHSYEQYF. The CDR3 nucleotides read TGTGCCAGCAGTGAAGCTTCTGGTCACTCCTACGAGCAGTACTTC.

The chain recombines TRBV6-2 or TRBV6-3 with TRBJ1-1, with D hard to call. CDR1 and CDR2 (germline): MNHEY, SVGEGT. This CDR3 is 13 amino acids long. Trimming stripped 2 bases from V and 7 bases from J, with 11 bases between. The CDR3 DNA sequence: TGTGCCAGCAGTTACCCTGGCAAGGGTGAAGCTTTCTTT. This translates into CASSYPGKGEAFF.

This clone came up once. The V gene is TRBV7-2, the J gene TRBJ1-2; weak D call: TRBD1 (5 bases). The V end lost 1 base, the J end lost 8 bases, and 14 bases lay between the germline ends. This CDR3 is 14 amino acids long. Germline values: CDR1 SGHTA, CDR2 FQGNSA. The CDR3 sequence is CASSLEPGVVGYTF. CDR3 nucleotides: TGTGCCAGCAGCTTAGAACCGGGGGTAGTAGGCTACACCTTC.

This chain links TRBV27 with TRBJ2-7, with D perhaps being TRBD1 or TRBD2 (6 bases each). Germline V gene data show CDR1 as MNHEY and CDR2 as SMNVEV (reference sequence). The CDR3 is 13 amino acids. Trimming stripped 6 bases from V and 2 bases from J, with 11 bases between. CDR3 sequence reads: CASRPGGAYEQYF. The CDR3 DNA reads TGTGCCAGCAGACCCGGGGGCGCCTACGAGCAGTACTTC.

The rearrangement uses TRBV5-4 and TRBJ2-7; TRBD2 matches at 8 bases. Germline CDR1 is SGHNT and CDR2 is YYREEE (reference sequence). The CDR3 extends over 12 amino acids. J gave up 7 bases and V 4 bases, and 4 bases lay outside the gene matches. The CDR3 is CASSGERGEQYF. For the CDR3, the DNA is TGTGCCAGCAGCGGAGAGCGGGGGGAGCAGTACTTC.

The chain has TRBV7-9 and TRBJ2-7; D is undetermined. V lost 5 bases and J 2 bases, leaving 10 bases between the germline ends. The CDR3 is made up of 13 amino acids. Germline CDR1 SEHNR, CDR2 FQNEAQ (reference sequence). CDR3 protein: CASSVVGAYEQYF. The CDR3 nucleotides are TGTGCCAGCAGCGTCGTGGGTGCCTACGAGCAGTACTTC. The entire variable domain, with the rest obtained from reference TRBV7-9 and TRBJ2-7, is as follows: DTGVSQNPRHKITKRGQNVTFRCDPISEHNRLYWYRQTLGQGPEFLTYFQNEAQLEKSRLLSDRFSAERPKGSFSTLEIQRTEQGDSAMYLCASSVVGAYEQYFGPGTRLTVT.

The DNA for the CDR3 is TGTGCCAGCAGCTTATCGGATCGCTATGGCTACACCTTC. It codes for CASSLSDRYGYTF. The chain combines TRBV5-6 with TRBJ1-2, with D unresolved. Per the germline V gene, CDR1 is SGHDT and CDR2 is YYEEEE. There are 13 residues in the CDR3. Trimming stripped 2 bases from V and 4 bases from J, with 9 bases between.

The chain has TRBV6-5 and TRBJ2-1, with 8 positions matching TRBD1. Germline-derived CDR1 and CDR2 are MNHEY and SVGAGI. V lost 3 bases to trimming and J lost 5 bases; unmatched junction nucleotides: 9. CDR3 length: 16 residues. Here the CDR3 reads CASSYSRDRLNNEQFF. CDR3 nucleotides: TGTGCCAGCAGTTATTCAAGGGACAGGCTTAACAATGAGCAGTTCTTC.

As concerns this clone: Other DNA sequences from this sample encode an identical CDR3 as well. The chain is built from TRBV28 and TRBJ1-4; D gene ambiguous. Trimming removed 0 bases from V and 11 bases from J, with 16 bases in between. CDR3 length equals 15 residues. Per germline, CDR1 MDHEN and CDR2 SYDVKM. In DNA, the CDR3 is TGTGCCAGCAGTTTATGGCCTGGGCCCACCCCCAAACTGTTTTTT. Its protein is CASSLWPGPTPKLFF.

V is TRBV4-3 and J is TRBJ1-1, with a tentative D call TRBD1 (5 bases). V lost 0 bases and J lost 1, with 12 bases in between. The CDR3 totals 16 residues. The germline CDR1 and CDR2 sequences are LGHNA and YSLEER. The CDR3, as DNA: TGCGCCAGCAGCCAAGATCGGTCAGGGTGGAACACTGAAGCTTTCTTT. It codes for CASSQDRSGWNTEAFF.

This clone turned up a few times. The rearrangement uses TRBV27 and TRBJ1-5; tentative D call: TRBD1 (5 bases). The CDR3 contains 14 residues. Trimming stripped 5 bases from V and 2 bases from J, with 10 bases between. The germline V gene has CDR1 MNHEY and CDR2 SMNVEV (reference sequence). The CDR3 bases are TGTGCCAGCAGTCGGCAGGGAGGCAATCAGCCCCAGCATTTT. It codes for CASSRQGGNQPQHF.

The chain couples TRBV28 to TRBJ1-2; tentative D call: TRBD1 (5 bases). The CDR3 is 15 residues long. Trimming pared 2 bases from V and 1 base from J, leaving 11 bases between. The germline gives CDR1 MDHEN, CDR2 SYDVKM. The CDR3, as DNA: TGTGCCAGCAGTTTAAAAGCAGGGCTTAACTATGGCTACACCTTC. Translated, it gives CASSLKAGLNYGYTF.

The chain recombines TRBV6-5 with TRBJ2-5, with D hard to call. Germline CDR1 MNHEY, CDR2 SVGAGI. Trimming removed 8 bases at V and 1 base at J, with 14 bases between. The CDR3 contains 14 residues. CDR3 protein: CASGPQSLQETQYF. CDR3 DNA sequence: TGTGCCAGCGGCCCCCAGAGCCTCCAAGAGACCCAGTACTTC.

This chain joins TRBV29-1 and TRBJ2-7, with 9 bases lining up with TRBD1. Per the germline V gene, CDR1 is SQVTM and CDR2 is ANQGSEA. J lost 6 bases, V lost 3 bases, and 6 bases had no gene match. This CDR3 has 13 residues. This chain's CDR3 is CSVEGTGHLEQYF. Here the CDR3 DNA reads TGCAGCGTTGAGGGGACAGGGCACCTCGAGCAGTACTTC.

This clone was recorded only once. The chain couples TRBV5-8 to TRBJ2-3; no firm D call. V was clipped by 3 bases and J by 2 bases, with 7 bases between them. CDR3 length: 13 amino acids. Germline V lookup: CDR1 SGHTS, CDR2 YDEGEE. The CDR3 loop reads CASSSLYTDTQYF. CDR3 nucleotide sequence: TGTGCCAGCAGCTCCTTATACACAGATACGCAGTATTTT.

The chain joins TRBV5-1 to TRBJ2-3; no clear D gene. In germline, CDR1 is SGHRS, CDR2 YFSETQ. Trimming cost V 7 bases and J 0 bases, with 9 bases left between them. The CDR3 covers 13 residues. The CDR3 loop reads CASSGTSTDTQYF. The CDR3 DNA follows: TGCGCCAGCTCGGGTACTAGCACAGATACGCAGTATTTT.

The rearrangement links TRBV4-3 to TRBJ1-1; D uncertain. The CDR3 contains 14 residues. In germline, CDR1 is LGHNA, CDR2 YSLEER. With 1 base removed from V and 4 bases from J, the gap between germline ends came to 10 bases. CDR3 sequence reads: CASSQVEGFTEAFF. The CDR3 DNA follows: TGCGCCAGCAGCCAAGTAGAAGGGTTCACTGAAGCTTTCTTT.

This chain joins TRBV7-8 and TRBJ1-3; D perhaps matches TRBD1 (5 bases). The CDR3 consists of 16 residues. Germline CDR1 is SGHVS and CDR2 is FQNEAQ. V was pared by 5 bases and J by 3 bases, with 17 bases between. The DNA for the CDR3 is TGTGCCAGCAGCGTCATGCAGGGAAGGGTTGGAAACACCATATATTTT. Translating gives CASSVMQGRVGNTIYF.

This clone was detected a few times. The chain couples TRBV6-2 or TRBV6-3 to TRBJ1-2; TRBD1 is a possible D gene (6 bases). V gave up 2 bases and J gave up 3 bases, with 7 bases separating them. Germline values: CDR1 MNHEY, CDR2 SVGEGT. The CDR3 totals 13 residues. The CDR3 coding sequence is TGTGCCAGCAGTTACAAGGGGGACTATGGCTACACCTTC. Translation gives CASSYKGDYGYTF.

The rearrangement uses TRBV4-3 and TRBJ1-4; D unclear. The CDR3 is made up of 12 amino acids. Germline V CDR1 and CDR2: LGHNA, YSLEER. Trimming left V 3 bases short and J 8 bases short, with 7 bases between. The CDR3 DNA is TGCGCCAGCAGCCACCTCGGGGAAAAACTGTTTTTT. Amino acid sequence: CASSHLGEKLFF.

The sample holds one count of this clone. The genes are TRBV28 and TRBJ1-1, with D tentatively TRBD1 (5 bases). Germline-derived CDR1 and CDR2 are MDHEN and SYDVKM. The CDR3 is 11 residues long. V lost 6 bases and J lost 7, with 9 bases in between. CDR3: CASRTVGEAFF. The CDR3 DNA follows: TGTGCCAGCAGGACAGTCGGTGAAGCTTTCTTT. Looking up the rest from reference TRBV28 and TRBJ1-1 gives the full variable domain: DVKVTQSSRYLVKRTGEKVFLECVQDMDHENMFWYRQDPGLGLRLIYFSYDVKMKEKGDIPEGYSVSREKKERFSLILESASTNQTSMYLCASRTVGEAFFGQGTRLTVV.

The rearrangement uses TRBV28 and TRBJ2-4, with D perhaps matching TRBD1 or TRBD2 (6 bases each). Germline V lookup: CDR1 MDHEN, CDR2 SYDVKM. Trimming cost V 3 bases and J 6 bases, with 12 bases left between them. The CDR3 sequence is 14 residues long. The DNA of the CDR3 is TGTGCCAGCAGTTTTAGGGGGGACGCAAACATTCAGTACTTC. Amino acid sequence: CASSFRGDANIQYF.

V and J are TRBV30 and TRBJ1-2, with D perhaps TRBD1 (5 bases). In germline, CDR1 is GTSNPN, CDR2 SVGIG (reference sequence). V shed 2 bases and J shed 5 bases, with 9 bases lying between them. The CDR3 length is 12 residues. The CDR3 protein is CAWSTGWYGYTF. CDR3 DNA: TGTGCCTGGAGTACAGGCTGGTATGGCTACACCTTC.

On this clone itself: The same CDR3 is also encoded by other DNA sequences in this sample. The J gene is TRBJ1-2, the V gene TRBV15, with TRBD1 as a possible D gene (5 bases). This CDR3 has 13 amino acids. CDR1 is LNHNV and CDR2 is YYDKDF in the germline V gene (reference sequence). Trimming shortened V by 0 bases and J by 4 bases, and 6 bases separated the two germline ends. The CDR3 DNA follows: TGTGCCACCAGCAGAGACAGGGTCTATGGCTACACCTTC. It yields the protein CATSRDRVYGYTF.

The chain recombines TRBV19 with TRBJ1-1; D may be TRBD1 (5 bases). The ends were cut back, 8 bases at V and 1 base at J, with 14 bases in the middle. The CDR3 extends over 14 amino acids. CDR1 is LNHDA and CDR2 is SQIVND in the germline V gene (reference sequence). The CDR3 DNA reads as TGTGCCAGTTCCCCGGGACTTCAGAACACTGAAGCTTTCTTT. Translation: CASSPGLQNTEAFF.

Remarks on this clone: The junction differs from germline at one of its ends, possibly a read error. DNA of the CDR3: TGCTCGTCTTGCGACAATCAGCCCCAGCATTTT. This codes for CSSCDNQPQHF. The gene calls are TRBV28 and TRBJ1-5; D remains unclear. The CDR3 has 11 amino acids. Looked up from germline, CDR1 is MDHEN and CDR2 is SYDVKM.